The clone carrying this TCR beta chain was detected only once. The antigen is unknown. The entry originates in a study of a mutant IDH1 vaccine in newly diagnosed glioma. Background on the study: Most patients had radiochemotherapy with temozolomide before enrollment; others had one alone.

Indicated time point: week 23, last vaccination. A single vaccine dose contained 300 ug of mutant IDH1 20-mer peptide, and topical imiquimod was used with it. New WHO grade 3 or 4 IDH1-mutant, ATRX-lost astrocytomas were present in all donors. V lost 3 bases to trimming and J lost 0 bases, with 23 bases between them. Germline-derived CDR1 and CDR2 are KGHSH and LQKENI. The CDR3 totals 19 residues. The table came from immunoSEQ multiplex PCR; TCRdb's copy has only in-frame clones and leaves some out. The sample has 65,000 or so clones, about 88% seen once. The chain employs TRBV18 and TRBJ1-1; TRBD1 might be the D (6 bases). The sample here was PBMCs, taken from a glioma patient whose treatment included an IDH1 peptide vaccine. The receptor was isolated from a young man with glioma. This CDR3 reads CASSPPPGGRWIMNTEAFF. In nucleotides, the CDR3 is TGTGCCAGCTCACCTCCCCCGGGGGGGCGGTGGATTATGAACACTGAAGCTTTCTTT.